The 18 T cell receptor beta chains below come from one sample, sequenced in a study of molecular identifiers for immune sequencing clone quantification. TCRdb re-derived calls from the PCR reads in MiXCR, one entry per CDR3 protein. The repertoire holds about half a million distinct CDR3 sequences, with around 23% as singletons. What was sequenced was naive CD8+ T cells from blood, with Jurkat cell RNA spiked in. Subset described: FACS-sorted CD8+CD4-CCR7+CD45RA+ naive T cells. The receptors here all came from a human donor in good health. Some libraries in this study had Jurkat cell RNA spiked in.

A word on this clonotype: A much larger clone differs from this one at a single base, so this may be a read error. CDR3 sequence: CSVGRDSNQLQHF. In DNA form, the CDR3 reads TGCAGCGTGGGCAGGGATAGCAATCAGCTCCAGCATTTT. The V gene is TRBV29-1, the J gene TRBJ1-5, with D possibly matching TRBD1 (5 bases). CDR3 length equals 13 residues. Germline CDR1 and CDR2: SQVTM and ANQGSEA. The variable domain in full, completed from reference TRBV29-1 and TRBJ1-5, reads SAVISQKPSRDICQRGTSLTIQCQVDSQVTMMFWYRQQPGQSLTLIATANQGSEATYESGFVIDKFPISRPNLTFSTLTVSNMSPEDSSIYLCSVGRDSNQLQHFGDGTRLSIL.

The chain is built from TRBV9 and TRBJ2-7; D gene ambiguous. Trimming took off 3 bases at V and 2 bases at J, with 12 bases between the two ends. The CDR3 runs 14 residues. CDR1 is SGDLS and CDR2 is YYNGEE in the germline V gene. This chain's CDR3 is CASSGPKSPYEQYF. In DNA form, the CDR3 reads TGTGCCAGCAGCGGCCCGAAAAGCCCCTACGAGCAGTACTTC.

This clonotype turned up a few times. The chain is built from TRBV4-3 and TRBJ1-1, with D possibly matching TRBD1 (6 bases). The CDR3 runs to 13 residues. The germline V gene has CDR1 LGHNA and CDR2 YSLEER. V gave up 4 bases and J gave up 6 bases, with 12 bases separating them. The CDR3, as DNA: TGCGCCAGCAGCCGGAAAGGGGGTCCTGAAGCTTTCTTT. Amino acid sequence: CASSRKGGPEAFF.

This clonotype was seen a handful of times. CDR3 sequence reads: CAWSVHREELFF. CDR3 nucleotide sequence: TGTGCCTGGAGTGTACACCGCGAGGAGCTGTTTTTT. The rearrangement joins TRBV30 to TRBJ2-2; D ambiguous. CDR1 is GTSNPN, CDR2 SVGIG, per germline (reference sequence). V lost 0 bases, J lost 10 bases, and 9 bases lay in between. The CDR3 extends over 12 amino acids.

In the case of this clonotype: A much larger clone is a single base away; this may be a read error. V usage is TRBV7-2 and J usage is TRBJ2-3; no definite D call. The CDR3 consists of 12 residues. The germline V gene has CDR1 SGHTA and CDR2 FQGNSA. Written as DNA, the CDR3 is TGTGCCAGCAGCCCGGTTCGTGATAAGCAGTATTTT. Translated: CASSPVRDKQYF. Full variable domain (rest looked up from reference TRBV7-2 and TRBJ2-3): GAGVSQSPSNKVTEKGKDVELRCDPISGHTALYWYRQSLGQGLEFLIYFQGNSAPDKSGLPSDRFSAERTGGSVSTLTIQRTQQEDSAVYLCASSPVRDKQYFGPGTRLTVL.

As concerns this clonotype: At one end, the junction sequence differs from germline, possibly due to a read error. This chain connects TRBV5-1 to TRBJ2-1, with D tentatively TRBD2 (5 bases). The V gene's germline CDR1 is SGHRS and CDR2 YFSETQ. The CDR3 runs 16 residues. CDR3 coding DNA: TGCGCCAGCAGCTTGGGGGCTGCTAGCTCCCACAATGAGCAGTTCTTC. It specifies CASSLGAASSHNEQFF.

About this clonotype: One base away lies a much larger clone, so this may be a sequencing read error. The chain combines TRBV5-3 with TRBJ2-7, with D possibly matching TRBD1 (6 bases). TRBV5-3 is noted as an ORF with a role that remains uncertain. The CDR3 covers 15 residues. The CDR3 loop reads CASSLAGQISYERYF. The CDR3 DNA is TGTGCCAGCAGCTTGGCCGGACAGATATCCTACGAGCGGTACTTC.

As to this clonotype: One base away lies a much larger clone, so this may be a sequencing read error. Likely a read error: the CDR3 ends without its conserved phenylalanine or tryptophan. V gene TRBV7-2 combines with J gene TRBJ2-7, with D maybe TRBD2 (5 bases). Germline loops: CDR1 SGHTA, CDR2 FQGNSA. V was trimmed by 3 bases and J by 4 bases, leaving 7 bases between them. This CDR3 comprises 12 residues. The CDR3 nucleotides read TGTGCCAGCAGCTTTCCGGGGTACGAGCAGTACCTC. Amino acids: CASSFPGYEQYL.

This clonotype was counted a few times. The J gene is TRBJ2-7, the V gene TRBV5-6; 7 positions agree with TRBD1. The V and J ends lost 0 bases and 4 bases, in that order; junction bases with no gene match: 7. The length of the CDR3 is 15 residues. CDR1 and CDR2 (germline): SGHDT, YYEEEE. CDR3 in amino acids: CASSLGIQGVYEQYF. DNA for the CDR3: TGTGCCAGCAGCTTGGGGATCCAGGGGGTGTACGAGCAGTACTTC.

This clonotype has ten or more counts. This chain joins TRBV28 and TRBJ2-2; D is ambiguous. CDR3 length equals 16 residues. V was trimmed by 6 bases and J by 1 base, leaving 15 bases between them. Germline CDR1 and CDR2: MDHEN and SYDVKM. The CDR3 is CASRPDQEENTGELFF. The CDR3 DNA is TGTGCCAGCAGACCTGACCAGGAAGAGAACACCGGGGAGCTGTTTTTT.

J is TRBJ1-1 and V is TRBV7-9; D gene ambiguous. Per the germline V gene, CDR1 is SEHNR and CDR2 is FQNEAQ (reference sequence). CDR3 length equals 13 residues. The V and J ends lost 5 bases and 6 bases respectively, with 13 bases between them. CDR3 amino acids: CASSPAFIAEAFF. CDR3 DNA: TGTGCCAGCAGCCCGGCCTTTATCGCTGAAGCTTTCTTT.

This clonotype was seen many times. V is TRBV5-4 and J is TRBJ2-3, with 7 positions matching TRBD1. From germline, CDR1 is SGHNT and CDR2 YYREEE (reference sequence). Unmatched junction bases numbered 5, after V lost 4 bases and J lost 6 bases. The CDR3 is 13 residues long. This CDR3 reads CASSHEGADTQYF. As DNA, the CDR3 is TGTGCCAGCAGCCACGAGGGGGCCGATACGCAGTATTTT.

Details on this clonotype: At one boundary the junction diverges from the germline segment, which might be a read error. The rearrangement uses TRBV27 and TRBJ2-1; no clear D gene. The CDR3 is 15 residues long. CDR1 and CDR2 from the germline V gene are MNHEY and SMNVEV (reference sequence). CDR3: CAGSFIGEAYNEQFF. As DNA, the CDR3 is TGTGCCGGCAGTTTTATCGGAGAGGCATACAATGAGCAGTTCTTC.

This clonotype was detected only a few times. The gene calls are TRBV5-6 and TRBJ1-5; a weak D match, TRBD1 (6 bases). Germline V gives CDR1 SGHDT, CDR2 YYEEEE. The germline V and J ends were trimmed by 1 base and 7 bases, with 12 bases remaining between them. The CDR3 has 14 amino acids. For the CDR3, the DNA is TGTGCCAGCAGCTTGAAACAGGGAGGACAGCCCCAGCATTTT. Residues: CASSLKQGGQPQHF.

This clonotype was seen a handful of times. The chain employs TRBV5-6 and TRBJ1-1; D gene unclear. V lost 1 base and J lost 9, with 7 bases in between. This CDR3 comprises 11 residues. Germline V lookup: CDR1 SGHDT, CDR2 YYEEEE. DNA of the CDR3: TGTGCCAGCAGCTTGAGCGGCCAAGCTTTCTTT. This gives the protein CASSLSGQAFF. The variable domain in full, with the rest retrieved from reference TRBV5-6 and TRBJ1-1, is DAGVTQSPTHLIKTRGQQVTLRCSPKSGHDTVSWYQQALGQGPQFIFQYYEEEERQRGNFPDRFSGHQFPNYSSELNVNALLLGDSALYLCASSLSGQAFFGQGTRLTVV.

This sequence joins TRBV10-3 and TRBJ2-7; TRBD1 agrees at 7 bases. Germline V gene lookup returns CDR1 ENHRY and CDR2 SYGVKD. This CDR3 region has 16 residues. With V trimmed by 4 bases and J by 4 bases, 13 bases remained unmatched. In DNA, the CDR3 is TGTGCCATCAGTGCCGAGAGCTCGGACAGGAGGTACGAGCAGTACTTC. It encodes CAISAESSDRRYEQYF.

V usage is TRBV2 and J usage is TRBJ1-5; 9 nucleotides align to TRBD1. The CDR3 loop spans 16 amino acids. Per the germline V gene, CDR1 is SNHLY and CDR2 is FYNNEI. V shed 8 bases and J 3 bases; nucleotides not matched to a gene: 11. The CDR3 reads CASVTWDRAFNQPQHF. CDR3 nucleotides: TGTGCCAGCGTAACTTGGGACAGGGCCTTCAATCAGCCCCAGCATTTT.

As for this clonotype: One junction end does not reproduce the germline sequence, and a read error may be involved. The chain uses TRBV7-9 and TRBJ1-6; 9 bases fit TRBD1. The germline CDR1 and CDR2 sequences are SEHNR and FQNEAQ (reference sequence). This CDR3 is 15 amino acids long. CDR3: CASSLPGQGDSPPHF. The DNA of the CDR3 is TGTGCCAGCAGCTTACCGGGACAGGGTGATTCACCCCCCCACTTT.